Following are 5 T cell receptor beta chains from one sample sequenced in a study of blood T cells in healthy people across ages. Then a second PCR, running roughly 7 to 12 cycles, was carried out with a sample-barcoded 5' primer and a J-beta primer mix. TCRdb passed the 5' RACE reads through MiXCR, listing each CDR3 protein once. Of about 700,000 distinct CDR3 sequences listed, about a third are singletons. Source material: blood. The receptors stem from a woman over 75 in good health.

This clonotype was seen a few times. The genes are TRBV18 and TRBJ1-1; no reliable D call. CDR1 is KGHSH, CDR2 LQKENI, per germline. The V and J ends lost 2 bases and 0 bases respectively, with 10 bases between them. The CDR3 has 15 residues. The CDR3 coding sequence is TGTGCCAGCTCACCAGGACCGGATATGAACACTGAAGCTTTCTTT. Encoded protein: CASSPGPDMNTEAFF.

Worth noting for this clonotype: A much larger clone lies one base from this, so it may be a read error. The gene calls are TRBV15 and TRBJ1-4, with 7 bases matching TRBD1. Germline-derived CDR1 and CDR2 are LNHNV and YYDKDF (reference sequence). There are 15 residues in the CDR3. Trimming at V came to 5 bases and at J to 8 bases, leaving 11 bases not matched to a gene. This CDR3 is CATSAGGQMDEKLFF. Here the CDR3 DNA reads TGTGCCACCAGCGCAGGGGGACAGATGGACGAAAAACTGTTTTTT.

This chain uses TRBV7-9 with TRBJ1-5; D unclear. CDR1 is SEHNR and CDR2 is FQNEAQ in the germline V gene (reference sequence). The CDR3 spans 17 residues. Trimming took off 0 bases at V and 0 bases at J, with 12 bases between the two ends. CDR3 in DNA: TGTGCCAGCAGCTTAGCGAGCGGGAGCTGTAGCAATCAGCCCCAGCATTTT. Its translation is CASSLASGSCSNQPQHF.

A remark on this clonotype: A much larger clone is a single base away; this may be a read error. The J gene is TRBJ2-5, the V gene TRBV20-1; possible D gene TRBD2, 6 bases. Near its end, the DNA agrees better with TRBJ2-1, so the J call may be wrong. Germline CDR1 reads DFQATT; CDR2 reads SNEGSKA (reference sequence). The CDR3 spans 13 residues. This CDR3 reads CSAPGTFQETQFF. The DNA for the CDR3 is TGCAGTGCTCCCGGGACTTTCCAAGAGACCCAGTTCTTC.

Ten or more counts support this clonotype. The CDR3 nucleotides read TGTGCCATCAGCGAACAGGGGGCTTGGCAGCCCCAGCATTTT. Protein sequence: CAISEQGAWQPQHF. The rearrangement uses TRBV10-3 and TRBJ1-5; 9 bases match TRBD1. The germline gives CDR1 ENHRY, CDR2 SYGVKD. J was trimmed by 7 bases and V by 6 bases; bases with no gene match: 7. This CDR3 contains 14 residues.